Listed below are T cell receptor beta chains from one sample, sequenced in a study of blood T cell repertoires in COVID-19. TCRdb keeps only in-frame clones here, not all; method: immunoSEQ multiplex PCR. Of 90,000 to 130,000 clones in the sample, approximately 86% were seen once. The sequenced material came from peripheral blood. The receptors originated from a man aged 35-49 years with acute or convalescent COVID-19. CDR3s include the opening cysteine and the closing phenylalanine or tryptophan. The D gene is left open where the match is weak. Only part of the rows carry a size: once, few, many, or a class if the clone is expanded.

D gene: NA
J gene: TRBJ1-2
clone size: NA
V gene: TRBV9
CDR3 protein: CASSVDGGGNYGYTF
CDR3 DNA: TGTGCCAGCAGCGTAGACGGCGGAGGTAACTATGGCTACACCTTC

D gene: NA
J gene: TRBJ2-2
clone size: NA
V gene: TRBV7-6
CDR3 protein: CASSLDAGVSGELFF
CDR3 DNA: TGTGCCAGCAGCTTAGATGCAGGGGTGAGCGGGGAGCTGTTTTTT

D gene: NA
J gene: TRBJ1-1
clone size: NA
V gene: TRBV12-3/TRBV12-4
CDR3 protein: CASSLRPVEAFF
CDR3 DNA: TGTGCCAGCAGTTTACGTCCCGTGGAAGCTTTCTTT

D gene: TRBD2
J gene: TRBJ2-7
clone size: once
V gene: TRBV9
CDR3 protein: CASSVDVGTSYEQYF
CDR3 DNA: TGTGCCAGCAGCGTAGACGTTGGGACTAGCTACGAGCAGTACTTC

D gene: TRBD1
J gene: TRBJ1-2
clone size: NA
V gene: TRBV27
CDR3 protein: CASTTTGGHGYTF
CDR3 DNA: TGTGCCAGCACCACCACAGGGGGCCATGGCTACACCTTC

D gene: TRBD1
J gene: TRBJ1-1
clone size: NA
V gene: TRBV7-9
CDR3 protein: CASSLAPGQGRTEAFF
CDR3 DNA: TGTGCCAGCAGCTTAGCGCCGGGACAGGGGCGGACTGAAGCTTTCTTT

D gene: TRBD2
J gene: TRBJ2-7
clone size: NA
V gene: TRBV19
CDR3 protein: CASRNGLASSYEQYF
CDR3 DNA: TGTGCCAGTAGGAATGGACTAGCGAGTTCCTACGAGCAGTACTTC

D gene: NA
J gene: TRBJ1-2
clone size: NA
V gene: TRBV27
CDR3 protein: CASSPGVGLYGYTF
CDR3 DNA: TGTGCCAGCAGTCCGGGGGTGGGGCTCTATGGCTACACCTTC

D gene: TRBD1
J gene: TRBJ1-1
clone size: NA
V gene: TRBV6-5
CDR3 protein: CASSYRGLLGTEAFF
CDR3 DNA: TGTGCCAGCAGTTACAGGGGGCTTTTAGGAACCGAAGCTTTCTTT

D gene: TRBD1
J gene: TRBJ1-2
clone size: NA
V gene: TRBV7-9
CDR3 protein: CASSSHRDRDPYGYTF
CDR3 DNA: TGTGCCAGCAGCTCCCACCGGGACAGGGACCCTTATGGCTACACCTTC

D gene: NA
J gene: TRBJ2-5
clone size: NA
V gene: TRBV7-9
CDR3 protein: CASRRGGGETQYF
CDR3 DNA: TGTGCCAGCAGAAGAGGCGGTGGTGAGACCCAGTACTTC